This is a list of T cell receptor beta chains from one sample in a study of cytomegalovirus exposure and HLA in healthy donors. Sequenced by immunoSEQ multiplex PCR; TCRdb stores in-frame clones only, minus some. The repertoire holds approximately 150,000 clones, with 70% to 85% as singletons. Sequences were obtained from PBMCs. These receptors were obtained from a woman aged 25-40 years in good health and CMV-seronegative. CDR3s include the opening cysteine and the closing phenylalanine or tryptophan. Each record gives: clone size, V gene, D gene, J gene, CDR3 protein, CDR3 DNA. The D gene is left open where the match is weak. Expanded clones get a size class; other rows say once, few or many, or leave the size out.

abundance: .
v_gene: TRBV5-4
d_gene: TRBD2
j_gene: TRBJ2-5
CDR3aa: CASSFSSGRETQYF
CDR3nt: TGTGCCAGCAGCTTTTCTAGCGGGAGGGAGACCCAGTACTTC

abundance: .
v_gene: TRBV4-1
d_gene: TRBD2
j_gene: TRBJ2-7
CDR3aa: CASSQSGRAGNEQYF
CDR3nt: TGCGCCAGCAGCCAGAGCGGGAGGGCTGGCAACGAGCAGTACTTC

abundance: .
v_gene: TRBV30
d_gene: TRBD1
j_gene: TRBJ1-4
CDR3aa: CAWNSGGSEEKLFF
CDR3nt: TGTGCCTGGAACTCAGGGGGCTCGGAGGAAAAACTGTTTTTT

abundance: once
v_gene: TRBV9
d_gene: .
j_gene: TRBJ1-2
CDR3aa: CASSFRTDYGYTF
CDR3nt: TGTGCCAGCAGCTTCCGGACAGACTATGGCTACACCTTC

abundance: .
v_gene: TRBV28
d_gene: TRBD2
j_gene: TRBJ2-1
CDR3aa: CASIELAGGNYNEQFF
CDR3nt: TGTGCCAGCATTGAACTAGCGGGAGGAAACTACAATGAGCAGTTCTTC

abundance: .
v_gene: TRBV9
d_gene: .
j_gene: TRBJ1-6
CDR3aa: CVSSVGRREAPLHF
CDR3nt: TGTGTCAGCAGCGTAGGCAGGAGGGAGGCACCCCTCCACTTT

abundance: .
v_gene: TRBV10-2
d_gene: .
j_gene: TRBJ1-1
CDR3aa: CASSERTMNTEAFF
CDR3nt: TGCGCCAGCAGTGAGAGGACTATGAACACTGAAGCTTTCTTT

abundance: .
v_gene: TRBV2
d_gene: TRBD1
j_gene: TRBJ2-1
CDR3aa: CASSLIGTGTYNEQFF
CDR3nt: TGTGCCAGCAGTCTTATAGGGACAGGGACCTACAATGAGCAGTTCTTC

abundance: .
v_gene: TRBV4-3
d_gene: .
j_gene: TRBJ1-1
CDR3aa: CASSQTSGTTNTEAFF
CDR3nt: TGCGCCAGCAGCCAAACGTCAGGGACAACGAACACTGAAGCTTTCTTT

abundance: few
v_gene: TRBV5-6
d_gene: .
j_gene: TRBJ2-6
CDR3aa: CASSWGGHSGANVLTF
CDR3nt: TGTGCCAGCAGCTGGGGGGGGCACTCTGGGGCCAACGTCCTGACTTTC

abundance: .
v_gene: TRBV29-1
d_gene: .
j_gene: TRBJ2-3
CDR3aa: CSVVTGTADTQYF
CDR3nt: TGCAGCGTAGTAACAGGGACGGCAGATACGCAGTATTTT

abundance: .
v_gene: TRBV6-1
d_gene: .
j_gene: TRBJ2-7
CDR3aa: CASSEWIGGHYEQYF
CDR3nt: TGTGCCAGCAGTGAGTGGATAGGGGGTCATTACGAGCAGTACTTC

abundance: .
v_gene: TRBV5-1
d_gene: TRBD2
j_gene: TRBJ2-5
CDR3aa: CASSLEASGVFETQYF
CDR3nt: TGCGCCAGCAGCTTGGAGGCTAGCGGGGTGTTCGAGACCCAGTACTTC

abundance: once
v_gene: TRBV30
d_gene: TRBD1
j_gene: TRBJ1-2
CDR3aa: CAWTDRGQSYGYTF
CDR3nt: TGTGCCTGGACGGACAGGGGGCAGAGCTATGGCTACACCTTC

abundance: .
v_gene: TRBV4-2
d_gene: TRBD2
j_gene: TRBJ2-7
CDR3aa: CASSHATSGGRSRYEQYF
CDR3nt: TGTGCCAGCAGCCACGCGACTAGCGGGGGCCGTTCCCGCTACGAGCAGTACTTC

abundance: few
v_gene: TRBV4-2
d_gene: .
j_gene: TRBJ2-2
CDR3aa: CASTTRVDTGELFF
CDR3nt: TGTGCCAGCACCACGAGGGTTGACACCGGGGAGCTGTTTTTT

abundance: .
v_gene: TRBV4-1
d_gene: .
j_gene: TRBJ1-1
CDR3aa: CASSQYPTGSMNTEAFF
CDR3nt: TGCGCCAGCAGCCAATACCCCACAGGGTCGATGAACACTGAAGCTTTCTTT

abundance: few
v_gene: TRBV15
d_gene: .
j_gene: TRBJ2-2
CDR3aa: CATSRGDSSDTGELFF
CDR3nt: TGTGCCACCAGCAGAGGAGATAGCTCGGACACCGGGGAGCTGTTTTTT

abundance: .
v_gene: TRBV7-2
d_gene: .
j_gene: TRBJ2-1
CDR3aa: CASSFGRLNEQFF
CDR3nt: TGTGCCAGCAGCTTCGGGAGACTTAATGAGCAGTTCTTC

abundance: .
v_gene: TRBV28
d_gene: .
j_gene: TRBJ1-3
CDR3aa: CASSLPIYGNTIYF
CDR3nt: TGTGCCAGCAGTTTACCCATCTATGGAAACACCATATATTTT

abundance: .
v_gene: TRBV9
d_gene: .
j_gene: TRBJ1-1
CDR3aa: CASSVDMNTEAFF
CDR3nt: TGTGCCAGCAGCGTAGATATGAACACTGAAGCTTTCTTT

abundance: .
v_gene: TRBV4-1
d_gene: TRBD2
j_gene: TRBJ2-1
CDR3aa: CASSLAGGLPYNEQFF
CDR3nt: TGCGCCAGCAGCTTAGCGGGGGGGCTTCCCTACAATGAGCAGTTCTTC

abundance: .
v_gene: TRBV11-3
d_gene: TRBD1
j_gene: TRBJ2-7
CDR3aa: CASSAGTGGSYEQYF
CDR3nt: TGTGCCAGCAGCGCGGGGACAGGGGGCTCCTACGAGCAGTACTTC

abundance: few
v_gene: TRBV7-3
d_gene: .
j_gene: TRBJ2-3
CDR3aa: CASSEGNTQYF
CDR3nt: TGTGCCAGCAGCGAGGGTAATACGCAGTATTTT

abundance: .
v_gene: TRBV2
d_gene: .
j_gene: TRBJ1-1
CDR3aa: CASSEGSAGGPEAFF
CDR3nt: TGTGCCAGCAGTGAAGGCTCGGCCGGAGGTCCTGAAGCTTTCTTT

abundance: .
v_gene: TRBV6-1
d_gene: TRBD1
j_gene: TRBJ2-7
CDR3aa: CASSQRQGAHYEQYF
CDR3nt: TGTGCCAGCAGCCAAAGACAGGGGGCACACTACGAGCAGTACTTC

abundance: .
v_gene: TRBV7-3
d_gene: TRBD2
j_gene: TRBJ2-1
CDR3aa: CASSWGGADNEQFF
CDR3nt: TGTGCCAGCAGCTGGGGGGGAGCGGACAATGAGCAGTTCTTC

abundance: .
v_gene: TRBV9
d_gene: TRBD1
j_gene: TRBJ2-1
CDR3aa: CASSVQTGGLDEQFF
CDR3nt: TGTGCCAGCAGCGTCCAGACAGGGGGGTTGGATGAGCAGTTCTTC

abundance: .
v_gene: TRBV6-5
d_gene: TRBD1
j_gene: TRBJ2-7
CDR3aa: CASLRQGSYEQYF
CDR3nt: TGTGCCAGCCTTCGACAGGGCTCCTACGAGCAGTACTTC

abundance: .
v_gene: TRBV5-4
d_gene: .
j_gene: TRBJ2-7
CDR3aa: CASSEDSDSSYEQYF
CDR3nt: TGTGCCAGCAGCGAGGATAGCGATAGCTCCTACGAGCAGTACTTC

abundance: .
v_gene: TRBV9
d_gene: .
j_gene: TRBJ1-6
CDR3aa: CASSPQGQVYNSPLHF
CDR3nt: TGTGCCAGCAGCCCCCAAGGACAAGTCTATAATTCACCCCTCCACTTT

abundance: .
v_gene: TRBV20-1
d_gene: .
j_gene: TRBJ2-7
CDR3aa: CSASLREQYF
CDR3nt: TGCAGTGCTAGTTTGCGGGAGCAGTACTTC

abundance: .
v_gene: TRBV7-8
d_gene: TRBD2
j_gene: TRBJ2-3
CDR3aa: CASSLNGLAGTDTQYF
CDR3nt: TGTGCCAGCAGCTTAAACGGACTAGCGGGCACAGATACGCAGTATTTT

abundance: .
v_gene: TRBV4-1
d_gene: TRBD2
j_gene: TRBJ2-7
CDR3aa: CASSPGVTSGGEQYF
CDR3nt: TGCGCCAGCAGCCCGGGCGTCACTAGCGGGGGCGAGCAGTACTTC

abundance: .
v_gene: TRBV28
d_gene: .
j_gene: TRBJ1-5
CDR3aa: CASSPGVEPQHF
CDR3nt: TGTGCCAGCAGTCCAGGGGTTGAGCCCCAGCATTTT

abundance: .
v_gene: TRBV9
d_gene: .
j_gene: TRBJ2-1
CDR3aa: CASSVSSSGEQFF
CDR3nt: TGTGCCAGCAGCGTTTCTAGCTCCGGTGAGCAGTTCTTC

abundance: .
v_gene: TRBV29-1
d_gene: TRBD1
j_gene: TRBJ2-3
CDR3aa: CSQSTGPRTDTQYF
CDR3nt: TGCAGCCAATCGACAGGGCCGCGCACAGATACGCAGTATTTT

abundance: once
v_gene: TRBV4-1
d_gene: .
j_gene: TRBJ2-5
CDR3aa: CASSPGGGRAETQYF
CDR3nt: TGCGCCAGCAGCCCCGGGGGAGGACGTGCGGAGACCCAGTACTTC

abundance: .
v_gene: TRBV5-1
d_gene: .
j_gene: TRBJ1-1
CDR3aa: CASSFGGATEAFF
CDR3nt: TGCGCCAGCAGCTTCGGTGGTGCCACTGAAGCTTTCTTT

abundance: .
v_gene: TRBV4-1
d_gene: .
j_gene: TRBJ2-3
CDR3aa: CASSQPRVKLSTDTQYF
CDR3nt: TGCGCCAGCAGCCAACCCAGGGTAAAGTTAAGCACAGATACGCAGTATTTT

abundance: .
v_gene: TRBV30
d_gene: .
j_gene: TRBJ2-5
CDR3aa: CAWTRANQETQYF
CDR3nt: TGTGCCTGGACGCGGGCAAACCAAGAGACCCAGTACTTC

abundance: .
v_gene: TRBV4-1
d_gene: .
j_gene: TRBJ1-5
CDR3aa: CASSQAPGHYNQPQHF
CDR3nt: TGCGCCAGCAGCCAAGCTCCGGGACACTACAATCAGCCCCAGCATTTT

abundance: .
v_gene: TRBV19
d_gene: .
j_gene: TRBJ1-1
CDR3aa: CASSPRTANTEAFF
CDR3nt: TGTGCCAGTAGTCCCCGGACTGCGAACACTGAAGCTTTCTTT

abundance: .
v_gene: TRBV9
d_gene: .
j_gene: TRBJ1-2
CDR3aa: CASSVSSGGYGGYPF
CDR3nt: TGTGCCAGCAGCGTATCGTCGGGGGGCTACGGTGGCTACCCCTTC

abundance: .
v_gene: TRBV7-8
d_gene: .
j_gene: TRBJ2-1
CDR3aa: CASSTQTRSYNEQFF
CDR3nt: TGTGCCAGCAGCACCCAGACACGCTCCTACAATGAGCAGTTCTTC

abundance: .
v_gene: TRBV9
d_gene: .
j_gene: TRBJ2-1
CDR3aa: CASSVLPRGNNEQFF
CDR3nt: TGTGCCAGCAGCGTACTTCCGCGGGGAAACAATGAGCAGTTCTTC

abundance: .
v_gene: TRBV2
d_gene: .
j_gene: TRBJ1-1
CDR3aa: CASSSQGMNTEAFF
CDR3nt: TGTGCCAGCAGTTCGCAGGGAATGAACACTGAAGCTTTCTTT

abundance: .
v_gene: TRBV18
d_gene: .
j_gene: TRBJ2-2
CDR3aa: CASSPSSGSWNTGELFF
CDR3nt: TGTGCCAGCTCACCATCCTCGGGGTCCTGGAACACCGGGGAGCTGTTTTTT

abundance: .
v_gene: TRBV27
d_gene: TRBD1
j_gene: TRBJ2-7
CDR3aa: CASGQGTATYEQYF
CDR3nt: TGTGCCAGCGGCCAAGGGACAGCGACTTACGAGCAGTACTTC

abundance: .
v_gene: TRBV28
d_gene: .
j_gene: TRBJ2-2
CDR3aa: CASSLSWQVNTGELFF
CDR3nt: TGTGCCAGCAGTTTAAGCTGGCAGGTCAACACCGGGGAGCTGTTTTTT

abundance: .
v_gene: TRBV18
d_gene: .
j_gene: TRBJ1-2
CDR3aa: CASSPALRVQNYGYTF
CDR3nt: TGTGCCAGCTCACCAGCTTTGAGGGTGCAGAACTATGGCTACACCTTC

abundance: once
v_gene: TRBV6-6
d_gene: TRBD1
j_gene: TRBJ1-4
CDR3aa: CASSYRQGNEKLFF
CDR3nt: TGTGCCAGCAGTTACCGACAGGGCAATGAAAAACTGTTTTTT

abundance: once
v_gene: TRBV30
d_gene: TRBD1
j_gene: TRBJ2-5
CDR3aa: CAWRTPDRAGETQYF
CDR3nt: TGTGCCTGGAGGACCCCGGACAGGGCCGGTGAGACCCAGTACTTC